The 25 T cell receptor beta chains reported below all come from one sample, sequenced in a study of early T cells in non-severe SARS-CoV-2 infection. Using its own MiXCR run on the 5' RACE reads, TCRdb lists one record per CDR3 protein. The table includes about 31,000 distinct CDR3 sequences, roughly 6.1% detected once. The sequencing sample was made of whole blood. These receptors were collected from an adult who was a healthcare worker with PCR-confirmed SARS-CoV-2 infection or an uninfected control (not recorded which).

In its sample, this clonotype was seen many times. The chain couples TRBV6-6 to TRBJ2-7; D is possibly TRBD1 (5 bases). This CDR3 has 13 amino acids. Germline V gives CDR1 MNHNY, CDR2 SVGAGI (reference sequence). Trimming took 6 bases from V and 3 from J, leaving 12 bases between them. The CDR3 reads CASRHTDIYEQYF. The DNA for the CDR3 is TGTGCCAGCAGACACACGGACATCTACGAGCAGTACTTC.

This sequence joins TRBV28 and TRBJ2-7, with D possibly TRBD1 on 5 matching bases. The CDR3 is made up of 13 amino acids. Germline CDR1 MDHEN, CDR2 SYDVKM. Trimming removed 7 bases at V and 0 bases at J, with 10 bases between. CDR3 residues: CASNTGSSYEQYF. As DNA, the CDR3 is TGTGCCAGCAATACAGGTAGCTCCTACGAGCAGTACTTC.

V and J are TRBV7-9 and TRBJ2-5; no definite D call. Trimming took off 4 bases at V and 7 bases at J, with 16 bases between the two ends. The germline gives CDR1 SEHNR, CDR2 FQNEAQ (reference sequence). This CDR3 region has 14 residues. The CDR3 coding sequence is TGTGCCAGCAGCTGGGATACCTTCATAGGGACCCAGTACTTC. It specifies CASSWDTFIGTQYF.

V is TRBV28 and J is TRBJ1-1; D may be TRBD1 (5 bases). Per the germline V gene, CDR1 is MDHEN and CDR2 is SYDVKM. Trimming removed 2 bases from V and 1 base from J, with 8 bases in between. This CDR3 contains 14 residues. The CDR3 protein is CASSLGAQNTEAFF. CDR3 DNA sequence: TGTGCCAGCAGTTTAGGGGCACAGAACACTGAAGCTTTCTTT. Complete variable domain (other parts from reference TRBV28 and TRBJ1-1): DVKVTQSSRYLVKRTGEKVFLECVQDMDHENMFWYRQDPGLGLRLIYFSYDVKMKEKGDIPEGYSVSREKKERFSLILESASTNQTSMYLCASSLGAQNTEAFFGQGTRLTVV.

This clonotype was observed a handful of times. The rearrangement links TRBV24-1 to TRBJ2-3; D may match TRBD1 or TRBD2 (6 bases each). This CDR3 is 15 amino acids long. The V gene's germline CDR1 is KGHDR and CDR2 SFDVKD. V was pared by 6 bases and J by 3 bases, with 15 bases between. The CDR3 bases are TGTGCCACCAGTCAACAGGGTCGGGGGACAGATACGCAGTATTTT. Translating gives CATSQQGRGTDTQYF.

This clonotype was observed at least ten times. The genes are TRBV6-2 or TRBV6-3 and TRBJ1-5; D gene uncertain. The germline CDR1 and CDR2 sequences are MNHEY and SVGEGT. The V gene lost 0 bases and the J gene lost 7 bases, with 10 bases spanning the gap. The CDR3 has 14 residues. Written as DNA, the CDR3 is TGTGCCAGCAGTTACTCGCTTGGATGGCAGCCCCAGCATTTT. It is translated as CASSYSLGWQPQHF.

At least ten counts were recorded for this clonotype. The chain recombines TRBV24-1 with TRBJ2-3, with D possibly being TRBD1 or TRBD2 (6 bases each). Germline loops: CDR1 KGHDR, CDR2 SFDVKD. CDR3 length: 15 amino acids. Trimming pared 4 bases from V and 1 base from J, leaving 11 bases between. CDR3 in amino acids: CATSDGGVGTDTQYF. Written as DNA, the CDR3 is TGTGCCACCAGTGACGGGGGCGTTGGCACAGATACGCAGTATTTT.

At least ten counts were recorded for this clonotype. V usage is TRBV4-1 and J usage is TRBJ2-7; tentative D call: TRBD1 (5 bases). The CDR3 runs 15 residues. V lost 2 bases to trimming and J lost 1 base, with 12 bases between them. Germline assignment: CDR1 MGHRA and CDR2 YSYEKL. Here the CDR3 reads CASSQRSGLSYEQYF. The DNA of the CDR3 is TGCGCCAGCAGCCAAAGGTCAGGGCTTTCCTACGAGCAGTACTTC.

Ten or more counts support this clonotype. The DNA for the CDR3 is TGTGCCAGCGGAAGACAGGTTAATGAAAAACTGTTTTTT. Its translation: CASGRQVNEKLFF. This rearrangement joins TRBV27 to TRBJ1-4; TRBD1 might be the D (6 bases). Germline V gene sequence: CDR1 MNHEY, CDR2 SMNVEV (reference sequence). CDR3 size: 13 residues. Deletions cut 8 bases from V and 4 bases from J, with 11 bases between. Complete variable domain (other parts from reference TRBV27 and TRBJ1-4): EAQVTQNPRYLITVTGKKLTVTCSQNMNHEYMSWYRQDPGLGLRQIYYSMNVEVTDKGDVPEGYKVSRKEKRNFPLILESPSPNQTSLYFCASGRQVNEKLFFGSGTQLSVL.

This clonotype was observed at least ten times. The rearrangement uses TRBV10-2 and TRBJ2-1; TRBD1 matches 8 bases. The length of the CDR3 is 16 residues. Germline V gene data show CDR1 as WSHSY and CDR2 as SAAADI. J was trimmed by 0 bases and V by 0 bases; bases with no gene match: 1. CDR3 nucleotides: TGCGCCAGCAGTGAGTCCGGACAGGGCTCCTACAATGAGCAGTTCTTC. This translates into CASSESGQGSYNEQFF.

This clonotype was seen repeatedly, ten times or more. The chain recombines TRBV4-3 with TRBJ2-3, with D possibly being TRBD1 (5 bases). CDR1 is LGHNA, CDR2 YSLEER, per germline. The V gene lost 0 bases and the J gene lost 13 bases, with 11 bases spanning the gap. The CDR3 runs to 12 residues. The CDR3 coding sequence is TGCGCCAGCAGCCAAGAAAGGGGCCAGGAGTATTTT. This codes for CASSQERGQEYF.

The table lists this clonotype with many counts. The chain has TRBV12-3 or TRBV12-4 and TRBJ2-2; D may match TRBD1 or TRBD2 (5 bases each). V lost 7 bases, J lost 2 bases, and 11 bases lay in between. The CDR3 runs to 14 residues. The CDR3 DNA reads TGTGCCAGCACCCGGGACGGCAACACCGGGGAGCTGTTTTTT. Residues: CASTRDGNTGELFF.

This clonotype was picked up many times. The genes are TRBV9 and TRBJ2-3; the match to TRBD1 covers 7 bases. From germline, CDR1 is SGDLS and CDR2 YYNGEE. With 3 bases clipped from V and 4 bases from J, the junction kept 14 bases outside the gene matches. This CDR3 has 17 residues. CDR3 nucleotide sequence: TGTGCCAGCAGCGCCCGACCCCGTAGGACAGGTGCAGATACGCAGTATTTT. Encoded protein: CASSARPRRTGADTQYF.

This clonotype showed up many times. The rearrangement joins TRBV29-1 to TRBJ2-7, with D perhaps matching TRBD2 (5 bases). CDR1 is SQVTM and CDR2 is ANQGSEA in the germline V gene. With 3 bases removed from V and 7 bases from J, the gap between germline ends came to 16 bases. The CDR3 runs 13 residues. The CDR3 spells CSVDVLAGGEQYF. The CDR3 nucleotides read TGCAGCGTTGATGTTCTAGCAGGAGGAGAGCAGTACTTC.

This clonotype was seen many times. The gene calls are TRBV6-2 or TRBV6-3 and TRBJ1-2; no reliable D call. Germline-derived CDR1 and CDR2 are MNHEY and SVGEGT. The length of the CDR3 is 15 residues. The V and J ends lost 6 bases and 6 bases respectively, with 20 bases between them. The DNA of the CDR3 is TGTGCCAGCAGCCGACCCCCCGATATTCTTAATGGCTACACCTTC. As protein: CASSRPPDILNGYTF.

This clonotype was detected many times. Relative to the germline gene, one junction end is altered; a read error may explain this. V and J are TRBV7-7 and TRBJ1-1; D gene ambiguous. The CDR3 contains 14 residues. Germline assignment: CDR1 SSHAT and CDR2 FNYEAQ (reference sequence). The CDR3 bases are TGTGCTAGCAGTCCTTTGTGGGAGAACACTGAAGCTTTCTTT. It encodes CASSPLWENTEAFF.

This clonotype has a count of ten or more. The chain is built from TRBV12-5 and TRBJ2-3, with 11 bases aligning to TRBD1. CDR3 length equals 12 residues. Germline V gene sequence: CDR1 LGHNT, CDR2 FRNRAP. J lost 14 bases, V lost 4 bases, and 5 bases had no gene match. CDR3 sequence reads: CASGSRTGGWYF. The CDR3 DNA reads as TGTGCTAGTGGTTCCCGGACAGGGGGCTGGTATTTT.

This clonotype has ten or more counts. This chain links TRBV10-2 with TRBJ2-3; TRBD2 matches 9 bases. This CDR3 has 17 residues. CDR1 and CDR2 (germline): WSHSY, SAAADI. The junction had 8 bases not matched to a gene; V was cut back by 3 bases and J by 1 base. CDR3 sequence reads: CASSDSASGDRTDTQYF. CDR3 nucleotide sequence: TGCGCCAGCAGTGATTCGGCTAGCGGGGACCGCACAGATACGCAGTATTTT.

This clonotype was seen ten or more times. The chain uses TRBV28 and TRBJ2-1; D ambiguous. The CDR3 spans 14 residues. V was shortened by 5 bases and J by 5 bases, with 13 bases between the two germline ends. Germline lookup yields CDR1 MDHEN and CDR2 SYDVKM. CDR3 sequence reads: CASSPWTQNNEQFF. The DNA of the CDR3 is TGTGCCAGCAGTCCCTGGACCCAAAACAATGAGCAGTTCTTC.

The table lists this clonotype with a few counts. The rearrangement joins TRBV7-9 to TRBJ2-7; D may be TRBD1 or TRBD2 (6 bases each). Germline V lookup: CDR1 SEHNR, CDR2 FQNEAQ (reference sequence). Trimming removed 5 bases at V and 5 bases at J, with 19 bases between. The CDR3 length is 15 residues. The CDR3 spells CASSRVKGGRNEQYF. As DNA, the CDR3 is TGTGCCAGCAGCCGCGTTAAGGGGGGCCGGAACGAGCAGTACTTC.

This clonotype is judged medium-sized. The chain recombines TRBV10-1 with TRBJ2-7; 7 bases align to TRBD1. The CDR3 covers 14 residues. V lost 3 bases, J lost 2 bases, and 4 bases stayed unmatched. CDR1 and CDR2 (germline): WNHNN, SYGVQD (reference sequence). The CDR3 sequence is CASSEATGAYEQYF. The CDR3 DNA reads TGCGCCAGCAGTGAAGCCACAGGGGCCTACGAGCAGTACTTC.

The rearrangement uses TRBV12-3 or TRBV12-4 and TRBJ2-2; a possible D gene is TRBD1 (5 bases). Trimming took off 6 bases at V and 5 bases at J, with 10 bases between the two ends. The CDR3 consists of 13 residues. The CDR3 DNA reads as TGTGCCAGCAGAACAGGTGGTACCGGGGAGCTGTTTTTT. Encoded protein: CASRTGGTGELFF.

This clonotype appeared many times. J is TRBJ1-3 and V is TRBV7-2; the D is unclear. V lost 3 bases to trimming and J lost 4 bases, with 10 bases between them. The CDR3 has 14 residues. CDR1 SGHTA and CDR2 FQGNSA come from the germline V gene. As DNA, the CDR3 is TGTGCCAGCAGCTTGGAGGGTGGAGGAAACACCATATATTTT. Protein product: CASSLEGGGNTIYF.

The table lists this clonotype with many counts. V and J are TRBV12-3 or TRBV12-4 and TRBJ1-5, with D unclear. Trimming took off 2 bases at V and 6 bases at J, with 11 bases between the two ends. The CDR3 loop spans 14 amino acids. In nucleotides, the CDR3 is TGTGCCAGCAGTTTAAAACGGATTACTCAGCCCCAGCATTTT. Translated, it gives CASSLKRITQPQHF.

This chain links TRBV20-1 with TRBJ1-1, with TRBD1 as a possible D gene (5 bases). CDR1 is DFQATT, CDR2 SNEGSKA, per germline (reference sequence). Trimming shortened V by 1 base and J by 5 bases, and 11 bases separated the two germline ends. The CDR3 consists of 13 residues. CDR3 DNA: TGCAGTGCTAGAGTCCGACAGACGACTGAAGCTTTCTTT. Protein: CSARVRQTTEAFF.